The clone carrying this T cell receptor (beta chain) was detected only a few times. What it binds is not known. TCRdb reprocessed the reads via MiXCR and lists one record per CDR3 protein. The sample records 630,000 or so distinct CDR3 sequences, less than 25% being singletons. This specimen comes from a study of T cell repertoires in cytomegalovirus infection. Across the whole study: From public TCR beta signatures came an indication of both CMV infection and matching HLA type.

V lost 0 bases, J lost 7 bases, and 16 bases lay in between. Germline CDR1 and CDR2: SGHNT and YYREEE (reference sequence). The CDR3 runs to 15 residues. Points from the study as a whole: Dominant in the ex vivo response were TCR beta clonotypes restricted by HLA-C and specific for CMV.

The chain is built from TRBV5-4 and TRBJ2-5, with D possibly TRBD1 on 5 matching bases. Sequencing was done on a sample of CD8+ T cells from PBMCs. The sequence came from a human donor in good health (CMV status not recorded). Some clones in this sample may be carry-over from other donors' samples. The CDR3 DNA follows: TGTGCCAGCAGCTTGGGGACACCGGAATCCGGGACCCAGTACTTC. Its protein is CASSLGTPESGTQYF.